This entry lists 18 T cell receptor beta chains sequenced from one sample in a study of PD-L1 blockade in urothelial cancer. Assay: immunoSEQ multiplex PCR; the TCRdb copy retains only in-frame clones and omits some. The table shows fewer than 60,000 clones, with 85% occurring only once. Time point given: pretreatment peripheral blood. The sequencing used PBMCs, collected around atezolizumab (anti-PD-L1) treatment. The receptors stem from a man in his 70s with urothelial cancer.

The V and J genes are TRBV10-3 and TRBJ2-3, with a possible D match to TRBD1 (6 bases). Germline V gene lookup returns CDR1 ENHRY and CDR2 SYGVKD. With 3 bases removed from V and 2 bases from J, the gap between germline ends came to 12 bases. The CDR3 has 15 residues. CDR3: CAISEPQGSTDTQYF. CDR3 DNA: TGTGCCATCAGTGAACCCCAGGGGTCCACAGATACGCAGTATTTT.

This chain connects TRBV7-6 to TRBJ2-2; possible D gene TRBD2, 5 bases. The length of the CDR3 is 15 residues. Deletions cut 4 bases from V and 4 bases from J, with 13 bases between. Germline CDR1 and CDR2: SGHVS and FNYEAQ. The CDR3, as DNA: TGTGCCAGCAGCTCGGCTAGCTTAGGCACCGGGGAGCTGTTTTTT. It yields the protein CASSSASLGTGELFF.

This rearrangement joins TRBV28 to TRBJ1-5; perhaps TRBD1 as D (6 bases). The CDR3 sequence is 14 residues long. Trimming shortened V by 3 bases and J by 6 bases, and 12 bases separated the two germline ends. From germline, CDR1 is MDHEN and CDR2 SYDVKM. The CDR3 sequence: CASSLGQGSQPQHF. The DNA for the CDR3 is TGTGCCAGCAGTTTGGGGCAGGGGAGTCAGCCCCAGCATTTT.

V and J are TRBV27 and TRBJ2-7; perhaps TRBD1 as D (5 bases). The germline gives CDR1 MNHEY, CDR2 SMNVEV (reference sequence). With 2 bases removed from V and 2 bases from J, the gap between germline ends came to 10 bases. The length of the CDR3 is 14 residues. DNA for the CDR3: TGTGCCAGCAGTTTACAGGGAATGGCCTACGAGCAGTACTTC. Translation: CASSLQGMAYEQYF.

This clone was picked up one time. This chain links TRBV7-9 with TRBJ2-1; D is possibly TRBD2 (6 bases). The germline CDR1 and CDR2 sequences are SEHNR and FQNEAQ (reference sequence). The CDR3 length is 14 residues. Deletions cut 1 base from V and 10 bases from J, with 14 bases between. CDR3 nucleotides: TGTGCCAGCAGCTTAGGAACTAGCCCCTACGAGCAGTTCTTC. It encodes CASSLGTSPYEQFF.

Comments on this clone: Other DNA sequences within the sample encode an identical CDR3. The rearrangement joins TRBV5-1 to TRBJ1-1; TRBD1 is a possible D gene (5 bases). V was trimmed by 1 base and J by 1 base, leaving 14 bases between them. The length of the CDR3 is 16 residues. Germline lookup yields CDR1 SGHRS and CDR2 YFSETQ. The CDR3, as DNA: TGCGCCAGCAGCTTGAACCCACTCGACAGGAACACTGAAGCTTTCTTT. Protein product: CASSLNPLDRNTEAFF.

The rearrangement joins TRBV28 to TRBJ1-5; perhaps TRBD1 as D (5 bases). The germline V and J ends were trimmed by 7 bases and 1 base, with 17 bases remaining between them. Germline assignment: CDR1 MDHEN and CDR2 SYDVKM. CDR3 length equals 16 residues. CDR3 sequence reads: CASIIGGEGSNQPQHF. CDR3 in DNA: TGTGCCAGCATTATTGGGGGGGAGGGAAGCAATCAGCCCCAGCATTTT.

This sequence joins TRBV29-1 and TRBJ1-4; D is possibly TRBD1 (5 bases). This CDR3 comprises 13 residues. Germline V gene sequence: CDR1 SQVTM, CDR2 ANQGSEA. Trimming pared 2 bases from V and 5 bases from J, leaving 9 bases between. For the CDR3, the DNA is TGCAGCGTTGAAAGGGGCGAAAATGAAAAACTGTTTTTT. Protein: CSVERGENEKLFF.

The gene calls are TRBV2 and TRBJ1-5; D perhaps matches TRBD1 (6 bases). V was pared by 5 bases and J by 6 bases, with 14 bases between. The V gene's germline CDR1 is SNHLY and CDR2 FYNNEI. This CDR3 has 14 residues. CDR3 protein: CASSWGGPRQPQHF. The DNA of the CDR3 is TGTGCCAGCAGTTGGGGGGGGCCCCGTCAGCCCCAGCATTTT.

The rearrangement joins TRBV6-5 to TRBJ2-3; 11 positions match TRBD2. The CDR3 has 16 amino acids. Germline V gives CDR1 MNHEY, CDR2 SVGAGI. The V gene end was trimmed by 3 bases and the J gene end by 1 base; junction bases not matched to a gene: 3. CDR3 sequence reads: CASSYELAGGTDTQYF. The DNA for the CDR3 is TGTGCCAGCAGTTATGAACTAGCGGGGGGCACAGATACGCAGTATTTT.

There are a few counts of this clone. The J gene is TRBJ2-1, the V gene TRBV4-1, with 14 bases matching TRBD2. The germline CDR1 and CDR2 sequences are MGHRA and YSYEKL. This CDR3 has 16 amino acids. The trim removed 2 bases at V and 10 bases at J, leaving 7 bases unmatched. The DNA for the CDR3 is TGCGCCAGCAGCCAACCGACTAGCGGGAGGGCCAGGGAGCAGTTCTTC. Translating gives CASSQPTSGRAREQFF.

The J gene is TRBJ2-4, the V gene TRBV5-6, with D tentatively TRBD2 (5 bases). The CDR3 length is 15 residues. The germline CDR1 and CDR2 sequences are SGHDT and YYEEEE. The germline V and J ends were trimmed by 2 bases and 8 bases, with 17 bases remaining between them. The CDR3 reads CASSFRTWDGDIQYF. Written as DNA, the CDR3 is TGTGCCAGCAGCTTCAGGACTTGGGATGGAGACATTCAGTACTTC.

The V and J genes are TRBV27 and TRBJ2-1; 14 bases align to TRBD2. CDR3 length: 16 amino acids. V lost 1 base, J lost 8 bases, and 4 bases stayed unmatched. Germline V CDR1 and CDR2: MNHEY, SMNVEV (reference sequence). The CDR3 nucleotides are TGTGCCAGCAGTTTATTGGGGACTAGCGGGAGTTATGAGCAGTTCTTC. Translating it yields CASSLLGTSGSYEQFF.

The J gene is TRBJ2-1, the V gene TRBV18; TRBD2 aligns across 15 bases. After removal of 6 bases from V and 8 bases from J, the junction contained 2 bases not matched to a gene. Germline-derived CDR1 and CDR2 are KGHSH and LQKENI. The CDR3 runs 14 residues. The CDR3 DNA sequence: TGTGCCAGCTCCCGGACTAGCGGGAGGGATGAGCAGTTCTTC. Its translation is CASSRTSGRDEQFF. The entire variable domain, with the rest obtained from reference TRBV18 and TRBJ2-1, is as follows: NAGVMQNPRHLVRRRGQEARLRCSPMKGHSHVYWYRQLPEEGLKFMVYLQKENIIDESGMPKERFSAEFPKEGPSILRIQQVVRGDSAAYFCASSRTSGRDEQFFGPGTRLTVL.

This clone has just one count. The V gene is TRBV6-5, the J gene TRBJ1-1; 8 bases map to TRBD1. Germline V gene data show CDR1 as MNHEY and CDR2 as SVGAGI. The length of the CDR3 is 15 residues. After removal of 2 bases from V and 4 bases from J, the junction contained 6 bases not matched to a gene. This CDR3 is CASSYLGQVPTEAFF. DNA for the CDR3: TGTGCCAGCAGTTACCTGGGACAGGTGCCCACTGAAGCTTTCTTT.

The V call is TRBV19, the J call TRBJ1-1, with 7 bases matching TRBD1. With V trimmed by 6 bases and J by 8 bases, 9 bases remained unmatched. Germline-derived CDR1 and CDR2 are LNHDA and SQIVND (reference sequence). The CDR3 runs to 13 residues. This CDR3 reads CASREQGLYEAFF. The CDR3 region has the DNA TGTGCCAGTAGGGAACAGGGGCTCTACGAAGCTTTCTTT.

The rearrangement uses TRBV10-2 and TRBJ1-5, with unresolved D. The CDR3 covers 19 residues. Germline V gene lookup returns CDR1 WSHSY and CDR2 SAAADI. V lost 0 bases, J lost 0 bases, and 18 bases lay in between. The chain's CDR3 is CASSESERVPPYSNQPQHF. DNA for the CDR3: TGCGCCAGCAGTGAGTCCGAGAGGGTCCCTCCATATAGCAATCAGCCCCAGCATTTT.

This rearrangement joins TRBV19 to TRBJ1-4; D is ambiguous. The length of the CDR3 is 14 residues. Germline V gives CDR1 LNHDA, CDR2 SQIVND (reference sequence). V shed 4 bases and J shed 8 bases, with 14 bases lying between them. CDR3 in amino acids: CASSTGSLGEKLFF. CDR3 nucleotide sequence: TGTGCCAGTAGTACTGGGAGCCTCGGGGAAAAACTGTTTTTT. Full variable domain (rest looked up from reference TRBV19 and TRBJ1-4): DGGITQSPKYLFRKEGQNVTLSCEQNLNHDAMYWYRQDPGQGLRLIYYSQIVNDFQKGDIAEGYSVSREKKESFPLTVTSAQKNPTAFYLCASSTGSLGEKLFFGSGTQLSVL.